What follows are 20 T cell receptor beta chains derived from one specimen sequenced in a study of cytomegalovirus exposure and HLA in healthy donors. A multiplex PCR was run with 60 Vbeta primers and 13 Jbeta primers. The assay was immunoSEQ multiplex PCR, and TCRdb's table has in-frame clones only and misses some. The table has 160,000 or so clones, 81% seen once. The sample was PBMCs. Receptor source: a woman aged 18-29 years in good health and CMV-seropositive.

The chain carries TRBV2 and TRBJ2-7, with a possible D match to TRBD1 (5 bases). V was clipped by 3 bases and J by 10 bases, with 16 bases between them. This CDR3 spans 13 amino acids. Germline V gene sequence: CDR1 SNHLY, CDR2 FYNNEI. CDR3 sequence (DNA): TGTGCCAGCAGTGATGAAGGACACATCTTCCAGTACTTC. Protein: CASSDEGHIFQYF.

The chain joins TRBV4-1 to TRBJ2-5; the match to TRBD2 covers 8 bases. With V trimmed by 4 bases and J by 3 bases, 7 bases remained unmatched. The CDR3 spans 15 residues. Germline CDR1 and CDR2: MGHRA and YSYEKL. CDR3 nucleotides: TGCGCCAGCAGCCCTAACCGGGGGGGGGAAGAGACCCAGTACTTC. It yields the protein CASSPNRGGEETQYF.

V is TRBV6-1 and J is TRBJ2-1, with TRBD2 as a possible D gene (7 bases). V dropped 0 bases and J dropped 7 bases, with 19 bases sitting between them. Germline V gene lookup returns CDR1 MNHNS and CDR2 SASEGT. The CDR3 sequence is 17 residues long. CDR3 sequence: CASSEAGGGLSVNEQFF. CDR3 DNA: TGTGCCAGCAGTGAAGCGGGAGGGGGGCTAAGTGTTAATGAGCAGTTCTTC.

The CDR3 DNA is TGTGCCAGCACCAGCAAGACCCGGGACAGTGCTAATCAGCCCCAGCATTTT. Its translation: CASTSKTRDSANQPQHF. V and J are TRBV4-2 and TRBJ1-5; 7 bases agree with TRBD1. This CDR3 is 17 amino acids long. The junction had 16 bases not matched to a gene; V was cut back by 7 bases and J by 4 bases. The germline V gene encodes CDR1 LGHNA and CDR2 YNFKEQ.

This clone has a handful of counts. The chain uses TRBV27 and TRBJ1-4, with D unresolved. The CDR3 runs 15 residues. Germline V CDR1 and CDR2: MNHEY, SMNVEV (reference sequence). V was clipped by 3 bases and J by 8 bases, with 16 bases between them. CDR3 amino acids: CASSFLGGPTEKLFF. In nucleotides, the CDR3 is TGTGCCAGCAGTTTCCTCGGAGGTCCGACGGAAAAACTGTTTTTT.

The chain combines TRBV7-2 with TRBJ1-3; D gene unclear. This CDR3 comprises 16 residues. Germline V gene lookup returns CDR1 SGHTA and CDR2 FQGNSA. V was cut by 5 bases and J by 8 bases, with 22 bases left in between. CDR3 amino acids: CASSERVASLSDTIYF. The CDR3 DNA follows: TGTGCCAGCAGCGAGCGGGTAGCTTCTCTATCTGACACCATATATTTT.

The CDR3: CASSYSASGPFEQYF. As DNA, the CDR3 is TGTGCCAGCAGTTACTCGGCTAGCGGGCCCTTTGAGCAGTACTTC. The chain links TRBV6-5 to TRBJ2-7; 8 bases fit TRBD2. CDR1 is MNHEY, CDR2 SVGAGI, per germline. V trimming: 0 bases; J trimming: 7 bases; junction bases outside the gene matches: 8. This CDR3 region has 15 residues.

The rearrangement links TRBV28 to TRBJ2-1, with D maybe TRBD2 (6 bases). Per germline, CDR1 MDHEN and CDR2 SYDVKM. V lost 5 bases, J lost 7 bases, and 12 bases lay in between. The CDR3 totals 13 residues. The CDR3, as DNA: TGTGCCAGCAGTCCCCCCGGGACTAATGAGCAGTTCTTC. It yields the protein CASSPPGTNEQFF.

A note on this clone: The sample contains more than one DNA sequence encoding this CDR3. The J gene is TRBJ2-1, the V gene TRBV9; weak D call: TRBD2 (5 bases). The CDR3 spans 14 residues. Germline CDR1 SGDLS, CDR2 YYNGEE. V shed 0 bases and J shed 1 base, with 5 bases lying between them. The CDR3 is CASSVAGSYNEQFF. The DNA for the CDR3 is TGTGCCAGCAGCGTAGCGGGGTCCTACAATGAGCAGTTCTTC.

The V gene is TRBV2, the J gene TRBJ2-7, with 9 bases matching TRBD1. The trim removed 3 bases at V and 2 bases at J, leaving 5 bases unmatched. This CDR3 spans 15 amino acids. Germline-derived CDR1 and CDR2 are SNHLY and FYNNEI. The CDR3 loop is CASSEGQGLTYEQYF. CDR3 nucleotide sequence: TGTGCCAGCAGTGAGGGACAGGGTCTAACCTACGAGCAGTACTTC.

This clone occurred once. V and J are TRBV4-2 and TRBJ1-6, with 10 bases that match TRBD1. V was pared by 1 base and J by 7 bases, with 10 bases of the junction left unmatched. Per the germline V gene, CDR1 is LGHNA and CDR2 is YNFKEQ. This CDR3 has 18 amino acids. CDR3 loop: CASSQGQERDRGNSPLHF. Here the CDR3 DNA reads TGTGCCAGCAGCCAAGGACAGGAGCGGGACAGGGGCAATTCACCCCTCCACTTT.

This rearrangement joins TRBV28 to TRBJ2-3; D is unclear. Looked up from germline, CDR1 is MDHEN and CDR2 is SYDVKM. The CDR3 has 15 amino acids. V lost 3 bases, J lost 2 bases, and 12 bases lay in between. The CDR3 loop reads CASSFGSAHTDTQYF. CDR3 nucleotides: TGTGCCAGCAGTTTCGGCAGCGCCCACACAGATACGCAGTATTTT. The full variable domain, rest sourced from reference TRBV28 and TRBJ2-3, is DVKVTQSSRYLVKRTGEKVFLECVQDMDHENMFWYRQDPGLGLRLIYFSYDVKMKEKGDIPEGYSVSREKKERFSLILESASTNQTSMYLCASSFGSAHTDTQYFGPGTRLTVL.

The chain carries TRBV18 and TRBJ1-4; TRBD1 is a possible D gene (5 bases). Germline-derived CDR1 and CDR2 are KGHSH and LQKENI. V was trimmed by 4 bases and J by 7 bases, leaving 13 bases between them. The CDR3 is made up of 14 amino acids. CDR3 region: CASSQDKGREKLFF. CDR3 bases: TGTGCCAGCTCACAGGACAAGGGTCGTGAAAAACTGTTTTTT.

This clone was picked up a small number of times. The genes are TRBV15 and TRBJ2-3; D might be TRBD1 (5 bases). The CDR3 covers 13 residues. Deletions cut 4 bases from V and 1 base from J, with 6 bases between. Germline loops: CDR1 LNHNV, CDR2 YYDKDF (reference sequence). CDR3 in amino acids: CATSTRGTDTQYF. The DNA for the CDR3 is TGTGCCACCAGCACCAGGGGCACAGATACGCAGTATTTT. Together with reference TRBV15 and TRBJ2-3, the CDR3 gives the full variable domain: DAMVIQNPRYQVTQFGKPVTLSCSQTLNHNVMYWYQQKSSQAPKLLFHYYDKDFNNEADTPDNFQSRRPNTSFCFLDIRSPGLGDTAMYLCATSTRGTDTQYFGPGTRLTVL.

CDR3 nucleotides: TGTGCCTGGAGGGGACAGTACACCGGGGAGCTGTTTTTT. Protein: CAWRGQYTGELFF. The J gene is TRBJ2-2, the V gene TRBV30; 7 positions match TRBD1. V lost 3 bases to trimming and J lost 3 bases; unmatched junction nucleotides: 1. The germline CDR1 and CDR2 sequences are GTSNPN and SVGIG (reference sequence). The CDR3 spans 13 residues. The full variable domain, completed using reference TRBV30 and TRBJ2-2, is SQTIHQWPATLVQPVGSPLSLECTVEGTSNPNLYWYRQAAGRGLQLLFYSVGIGQISSEVPQNLSASRPQDRQFILSSKKLLLSDSGFYLCAWRGQYTGELFFGEGSRLTVL.

This clone appeared a single time. The chain uses TRBV6-5 and TRBJ1-5; 7 bases map to TRBD1. The CDR3 is 15 residues long. Unmatched junction bases numbered 8, after V lost 6 bases and J lost 3 bases. CDR1 and CDR2 from the germline V gene are MNHEY and SVGAGI. This CDR3 reads CASSGTDRYNQPQHF. For the CDR3, the DNA is TGTGCCAGCAGCGGGACAGACCGTTACAATCAGCCCCAGCATTTT.

The chain uses TRBV13 and TRBJ2-7; D is ambiguous. This CDR3 region has 14 residues. The V gene's germline CDR1 is PRHDT and CDR2 FYEKMQ (reference sequence). Between the trimmed V and J ends, which lost 2 bases and 3 bases, there was a span of 11 bases. DNA for the CDR3: TGTGCCAGCAGCTTAAGACTGTTACGCTACGAGCAGTACTTC. Its translation is CASSLRLLRYEQYF.

The chain uses TRBV6-1 and TRBJ1-2; D is possibly TRBD1 (6 bases). Per germline, CDR1 MNHNS and CDR2 SASEGT. With 1 base removed from V and 4 bases from J, the gap between germline ends came to 10 bases. The CDR3 is made up of 14 amino acids. The CDR3: CASSEDQGPYGYTF. Written as DNA, the CDR3 is TGTGCCAGCAGTGAAGATCAGGGGCCCTATGGCTACACCTTC.

The chain employs TRBV29-1 and TRBJ2-7; 9 bases fit TRBD1. The CDR3 contains 15 residues. CDR1 and CDR2 (germline): SQVTM, ANQGSEA. V gave up 3 bases and J gave up 3 bases; unmatched junction bases: 9. CDR3 DNA: TGCAGCGTTGAGATACCGGGACAGGGTAGCTACGAGCAGTACTTC. Residues: CSVEIPGQGSYEQYF.

This sequence joins TRBV6-5 and TRBJ2-7; unclear D gene. The V end lost 5 bases, the J end lost 4 bases, and 15 bases lay between the germline ends. CDR1 is MNHEY, CDR2 SVGAGI, per germline. The CDR3 has 14 amino acids. DNA for the CDR3: TGTGCCAGCAGTGCGACCAATAGCCCTTACGAGCAGTACTTC. Its protein is CASSATNSPYEQYF.